The clone carrying this TCR beta chain was observed a handful of times. With 3 bases removed from V and 5 bases from J, the gap between germline ends came to 12 bases. The length of the CDR3 is 14 residues. Germline CDR1 and CDR2: SEHNR and FQNEAQ (reference sequence). These data belong to a study of T cells after yellow fever vaccination. Synthesis of TCR cDNA relied on 5'RACE template switching, which attached a universal primer site and UMIs. TCRdb redid the calling of the 5' RACE reads with MiXCR, one entry per CDR3 protein. The sample lists 400,000 to 650,000 distinct CDR3 sequences, 21% occurring once.

This sequence originates from a man in his late teens or twenties who received the YFV17D yellow fever vaccine. The J gene is TRBJ2-3, the V gene TRBV7-9, with D perhaps given as TRBD1 or TRBD2 (5 bases each). This material consisted of PBMCs, taken around 3 weeks after the first yellow fever vaccination. The CDR3 here is CASSFGADLDTQYF. CDR3 in DNA: TGTGCCAGCAGCTTCGGGGCGGACCTAGATACGCAGTATTTT.